The T cell receptor (beta chain) described here comes from a study of blood T cell repertoires in COVID-19. At the level of the study: The United States, Italy and Spain provided the acute and convalescent COVID-19 samples.

The table came from immunoSEQ multiplex PCR; TCRdb's copy has only in-frame clones and leaves some out. The data contain roughly 120,000 clones, 82% of them singletons. With V trimmed by 1 base and J by 15 bases, 6 bases remained unmatched. The CDR3 spans 13 residues. CDR1 SGHRS and CDR2 YFSETQ come from the germline V gene. The receptor was isolated from a human donor in a cohort sampled during active COVID-19. The chain has TRBV5-1 and TRBJ2-1; 11 bases fit TRBD2. The sample comprised peripheral blood. The DNA of the CDR3 is TGCGCCAGCAGCTTGTCCGGGACTAGCGGTCGGTTCTTC. Translation: CASSLSGTSGRFF.